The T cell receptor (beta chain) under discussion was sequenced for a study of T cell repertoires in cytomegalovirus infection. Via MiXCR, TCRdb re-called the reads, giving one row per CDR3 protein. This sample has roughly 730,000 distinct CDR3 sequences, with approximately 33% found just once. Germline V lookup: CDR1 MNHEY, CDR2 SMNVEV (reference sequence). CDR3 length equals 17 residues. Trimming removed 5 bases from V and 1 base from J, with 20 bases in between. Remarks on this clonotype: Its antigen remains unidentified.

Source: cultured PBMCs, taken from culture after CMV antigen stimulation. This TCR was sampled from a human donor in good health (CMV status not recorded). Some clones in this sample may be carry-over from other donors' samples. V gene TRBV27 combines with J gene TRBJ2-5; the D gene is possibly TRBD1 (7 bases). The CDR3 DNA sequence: TGTGCCAGCAGTCCCTTCGACAGGGCCGGGAGCCAAGAGACCCAGTACTTC. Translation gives CASSPFDRAGSQETQYF.